The 9 T cell receptor beta chains listed next were all sequenced from one sample in a study of T cell repertoires in aging, cancer and after chemotherapy. Rearranged V-D-J TRB sequences were amplified with a mixed TRB-A/B primer pool. TCRdb ran MiXCR on the multiplex PCR reads and lists one entry per CDR3 protein. The profile covers 20,000 or so distinct CDR3 sequences, with over 35% appearing a single time and 17% taken by the ten largest. TCR beta rearrangements were amplified from peripheral blood genomic DNA. Specimen: blood. These receptors were taken from a human donor with a solid tumor.

This sequence joins TRBV29-1 and TRBJ1-1; D gene ambiguous. CDR3 length: 13 amino acids. V was cut by 4 bases and J by 1 base, with 10 bases left in between. Per germline, CDR1 SQVTM and CDR2 ANQGSEA. In DNA, the CDR3 is TGCAGCGTTGGAGATGGGCAGAACACTGAAGCTTTCTTT. It specifies CSVGDGQNTEAFF. Filled out from reference TRBV29-1 and TRBJ1-1, the complete variable domain reads SAVISQKPSRDICQRGTSLTIQCQVDSQVTMMFWYRQQPGQSLTLIATANQGSEATYESGFVIDKFPISRPNLTFSTLTVSNMSPEDSSIYLCSVGDGQNTEAFFGQGTRLTVV.

The chain combines TRBV5-1 with TRBJ2-5, with TRBD2 as a possible D gene (6 bases). This CDR3 comprises 15 residues. The V end was cut by 0 bases, the J end by 2 bases, with 11 bases between. Germline CDR1 is SGHRS and CDR2 is YFSETQ. Here the CDR3 reads CASSLAMAGQETQYF. As DNA, the CDR3 is TGCGCCAGCAGCTTGGCCATGGCGGGGCAAGAGACCCAGTACTTC.

CDR3 bases: TGCGCCAGTGGTCGGGGGGGGCAAGAGACCCAGTACTTC. Its protein is CASGRGGQETQYF. The chain employs TRBV5-1 and TRBJ2-5; TRBD2 agrees at 8 bases. Germline V lookup: CDR1 SGHRS, CDR2 YFSETQ. The CDR3 totals 13 residues. Germline trimming cut 8 bases from V and 2 bases from J; bases unmatched to any gene: 5.

The chain combines TRBV6-2 or TRBV6-3 with TRBJ2-7; 9 positions match TRBD1. J was trimmed by 0 bases and V by 5 bases; bases with no gene match: 2. The V gene's germline CDR1 is MNHEY and CDR2 SVGEGT. CDR3 size: 14 residues. In nucleotides, the CDR3 is TGTGCCAGCAGTAAGACAGGGGGCTCCTACGAGCAGTACTTC. It is translated as CASSKTGGSYEQYF.

This sequence joins TRBV12-3 or TRBV12-4 and TRBJ2-2, with 16 nucleotides matching TRBD2. The length of the CDR3 is 18 residues. With V trimmed by 6 bases and J by 1 base, 5 bases remained unmatched. The CDR3 nucleotides read TGTGCCAGCAGCCTCGGGACTAGCGGGGGGGGGAACACCGGGGAGCTGTTTTTT. Translating it yields CASSLGTSGGGNTGELFF.

This clonotype was observed a handful of times. J is TRBJ1-2 and V is TRBV5-6; D is possibly TRBD1 (5 bases). Between the trimmed V and J ends, which lost 5 bases and 0 bases, there was a span of 17 bases. The CDR3 contains 16 residues. CDR1 SGHDT and CDR2 YYEEEE come from the germline V gene. CDR3 loop: CASSYRQLEANYGYTF. In DNA, the CDR3 is TGTGCCAGCAGTTATAGACAGTTAGAAGCTAACTATGGCTACACCTTC.

This clonotype was recorded a few times. The V call is TRBV6-2 or TRBV6-3, the J call TRBJ2-6, with 11 bases matching TRBD1. This CDR3 contains 18 residues. Losses at the gene ends were 7 bases for V and 4 bases for J; bases not matched to a gene: 12. The germline V gene has CDR1 MNHEY and CDR2 SVGEGT. The CDR3 here is CASTHGDRGYPGANVLTF. The CDR3, as DNA: TGTGCCAGCACTCACGGGGACAGGGGGTACCCAGGGGCCAACGTCCTGACTTTC.

This clonotype is labeled as medium-sized. The chain has TRBV6-5 and TRBJ2-6; no reliable D call. Germline values: CDR1 MNHEY, CDR2 SVGAGI. Between the trimmed V and J ends, which lost 6 bases and 2 bases, there was a span of 17 bases. The CDR3 spans 17 residues. The CDR3 region is CASSHQTSGTGANVLTF. CDR3 DNA: TGTGCCAGCAGCCACCAGACATCAGGAACTGGGGCCAACGTCCTGACTTTC.

V gene TRBV27 combines with J gene TRBJ1-1; D remains unclear. V dropped 5 bases and J dropped 5 bases, with 12 bases sitting between them. Germline CDR1 is MNHEY and CDR2 is SMNVEV (reference sequence). This CDR3 spans 13 amino acids. DNA for the CDR3: TGTGCCAGCAGTCCCAGAAGGGAGACTGAAGCTTTCTTT. Residues: CASSPRRETEAFF.